This entry concerns a single TCR beta chain. The sample is drawn from a study of control samples from healthy donors and cancer patients. Looked up from germline, CDR1 is SGHRS and CDR2 is YFSETQ. V lost 0 bases and J 6 bases, leaving 15 bases between the germline ends. The CDR3 runs to 15 residues. TCRdb's copy holds only in-frame clones and misses some; the assay was immunoSEQ multiplex PCR. The table has 170,000 or so clones, roughly 94% seen once; the top ten hold roughly 8.4%. This TCR derives from a woman between 40 and 55 years old in good health. The sample taken for sequencing was blood. The V gene is TRBV5-1, the J gene TRBJ1-1, with D perhaps matching TRBD1 (6 bases). CDR3 nucleotides: TGCGCCAGCAGCTTGGCCCCATCAGGGGTCCCTGAAGCTTTCTTT. Translation gives CASSLAPSGVPEAFF.